This T cell receptor beta chain was observed in a study of T cells in Graves' hyperthyroidism and ophthalmopathy. Whole-study findings and limits: Prediction of ophthalmopathy progression came a median about 6 months pre-onset.

This clonotype showed up many times. Its target is unknown. The CDR3 regions of TCR beta were amplified from RNA transcripts. RT-PCR in the first round (using the HTBI primer set) targeted the TCR CDR3. TCRdb reanalysed the multiplex PCR reads using MiXCR and keeps one entry per CDR3 protein. Of about 550,000 distinct CDR3 sequences in the sample, less than 25% were seen once. This sequence originates from a man younger than 35 with Graves' hyperthyroidism. Sequencing used blood.

The CDR3 bases are TGTGCCAGCAGCCCCGTGGTTGGGGGGACCCAGTACTTC. It is translated as CASSPVVGGTQYF. J is TRBJ2-5 and V is TRBV7-9, with D perhaps matching TRBD1 or TRBD2 (5 bases each). V was shortened by 5 bases and J by 7 bases, with 14 bases between the two germline ends. Germline CDR1 reads SEHNR; CDR2 reads FQNEAQ (reference sequence). The CDR3 is 13 residues long.